The 12 T cell receptor beta chains presented below share a single source sample, sequenced in a study of T cell repertoires in cytomegalovirus infection. TCRdb used MiXCR to reprocess the reads, holding one entry per CDR3 protein. The sample includes 700,000 to 900,000 distinct CDR3 sequences, around 29% of them seen just once. Antigen specificity for these receptors is unknown. This material consisted of cultured CD8+ T cells from PBMCs, taken from culture after CMV antigen stimulation. Receptors were obtained from a human donor in good health (CMV status not recorded). Some clones in this sample may be carry-over from other donors' samples.

V usage is TRBV5-6 and J usage is TRBJ2-4; 7 bases are a match to TRBD1. Germline CDR1 is SGHDT and CDR2 is YYEEEE. Trimming removed 1 base from V and 9 bases from J; junction bases left unmatched: 10. The CDR3 has 15 residues. CDR3: CASSLWDSEFGIQYF. The CDR3 DNA reads as TGTGCCAGCAGCTTGTGGGACAGTGAGTTCGGCATTCAGTACTTC.

The chain is built from TRBV7-3 and TRBJ2-5; no definite D call. The CDR3 runs to 17 residues. The V end was cut by 5 bases, the J end by 1 base, with 20 bases between. Looked up from germline, CDR1 is SGHTA and CDR2 is FQGTGA. The chain's CDR3 is CASSRHGRVGFQETQYF. CDR3 DNA sequence: TGTGCCAGCAGCCGACATGGAAGAGTAGGGTTCCAAGAGACCCAGTACTTC.

This clonotype appeared a few times. The gene calls are TRBV7-9 and TRBJ1-1; 10 nucleotides match TRBD1. V lost 5 bases and J lost 0; bases outside the gene matches: 6. CDR1 and CDR2 (germline): SEHNR, FQNEAQ (reference sequence). The CDR3 has 16 residues. The CDR3 reads CASSSGQGVLNTEAFF. The DNA for the CDR3 is TGTGCCAGCAGCAGTGGACAGGGGGTATTGAACACTGAAGCTTTCTTT.

The chain couples TRBV18 to TRBJ1-3, with a weak D call TRBD1 (6 bases). Between the trimmed V and J ends, which lost 0 bases and 4 bases, there was a span of 7 bases. This CDR3 has 14 amino acids. Germline CDR1 KGHSH, CDR2 LQKENI. The CDR3 DNA follows: TGTGCCAGCTCACCACCAACAGGGGGAAACACCATATATTTT. As protein: CASSPPTGGNTIYF.

This clonotype was detected a few times. The chain is built from TRBV6-6 and TRBJ1-3; D unclear. CDR1 is MNHNY and CDR2 is SVGAGI in the germline V gene (reference sequence). This CDR3 is 15 amino acids long. V was trimmed by 5 bases and J by 1 base, leaving 12 bases between them. CDR3 coding DNA: TGTGCCAGCAGTGATAGTTTCGCTTCTGGAAACACCATATATTTT. This encodes CASSDSFASGNTIYF.

This clonotype was counted between two and nine times. This chain connects TRBV11-2 to TRBJ2-5; 7 nucleotides agree with TRBD1. Germline-derived CDR1 and CDR2 are SGHAT and FQNNGV. This CDR3 has 16 amino acids. With V trimmed by 1 base and J by 2 bases, 7 bases remained unmatched. CDR3 bases: TGTGCCAGCAGCTTAGCCGGGGACAGCATTCAAGAGACCCAGTACTTC. Its protein is CASSLAGDSIQETQYF.

This chain links TRBV6-5 with TRBJ2-1; 7 bases agree with TRBD2. This CDR3 has 15 amino acids. CDR1 is MNHEY, CDR2 SVGAGI, per germline. Losses at the gene ends were 0 bases for V and 9 bases for J; bases not matched to a gene: 8. CDR3 sequence (DNA): TGTGCCAGCAGTTACTCGCGGGGGACCGAACGTGAGCAGTTCTTC. This translates into CASSYSRGTEREQFF.

This chain uses TRBV12-5 with TRBJ2-2; 7 bases map to TRBD1. V gave up 3 bases and J gave up 7 bases; unmatched junction bases: 11. There are 16 residues in the CDR3. CDR1 and CDR2 from the germline V gene are LGHNT and FRNRAP. The CDR3 DNA reads as TGTGCTAGTGGTTTCCTTACGGACAGGTCTTACGGGGAGCTGTTTTTT. As protein: CASGFLTDRSYGELFF.

The CDR3, as DNA: TGCAGTGCTAGAGAGTTGACTAGAGCTACGCAGTATTTT. This translates into CSARELTRATQYF. This rearrangement joins TRBV20-1 to TRBJ2-3, with D possibly matching TRBD2 (6 bases). Germline CDR1 and CDR2: DFQATT and SNEGSKA (reference sequence). The germline V and J ends were trimmed by 0 bases and 8 bases, with 12 bases remaining between them. CDR3 length: 13 amino acids.

This chain links TRBV6-2 or TRBV6-3 with TRBJ2-2; no clear D gene. Trimming removed 2 bases from V and 7 bases from J, with 17 bases in between. Germline-derived CDR1 and CDR2 are MNHEY and SVGEGT. The length of the CDR3 is 16 residues. The CDR3, as DNA: TGTGCCAGCAGTTACCCCCCCTGGGTCCTAGGCGGGGAGCTGTTTTTT. It codes for CASSYPPWVLGGELFF.

The chain is built from TRBV3-1 and TRBJ2-7; TRBD1 matches at 8 bases. Germline V lookup: CDR1 LGHDT, CDR2 YNNKEL (reference sequence). The CDR3 length is 15 residues. V shed 0 bases and J 4 bases; nucleotides not matched to a gene: 5. CDR3 bases: TGTGCCAGCAGCCAAGATCGGAGACAGGGGTACGAGCAGTACTTC. Translating it yields CASSQDRRQGYEQYF.

This clonotype occurred many times. This rearrangement joins TRBV7-6 to TRBJ1-1; 9 nucleotides agree with TRBD1. This CDR3 is 14 amino acids long. From germline, CDR1 is SGHVS and CDR2 FNYEAQ. V shed 5 bases, J shed 6 bases, and the junction held 7 bases outside the gene matches. CDR3 in DNA: TGTGCCAGCAGCCTACAGGGGGCTAGGGCTGAAGCTTTCTTT. As protein: CASSLQGARAEAFF.